Here is one T cell receptor beta chain with its context. Its antigen is still unknown. This CDR3 region has 12 residues. CDR1 is SGHAT, CDR2 FQNNGV, per germline. Trimming stripped 7 bases from V and 0 bases from J, with 7 bases between. Clones were read by immunoSEQ multiplex PCR, and TCRdb kept only the in-frame ones, dropping some. The sample shows a few million clones, 93% of them seen only once. This entry belongs to a study of shared clonotypes between healthy human individuals. Findings and limits, study-wide: On the whole, naive subsets had larger estimated richness than memory subsets had.

Division of CD4+ cells produced a CD45RA+ naive subset and a CD45RA-negative memory subset. The TCR was taken from a man between 18 and 35 years old in good health. Some clones in this sample may be carry-over from other donors' samples. The sample consisted of naive CD4+ T cells from PBMCs. Sample subset: CD45RA+ positively selected. The chain has TRBV11-2 and TRBJ2-7, with D possibly being TRBD1 (5 bases). The CDR3 DNA reads as TGTGCCAGCAACCAGGGCTCCTACGAGCAGTACTTC. It codes for CASNQGSYEQYF.